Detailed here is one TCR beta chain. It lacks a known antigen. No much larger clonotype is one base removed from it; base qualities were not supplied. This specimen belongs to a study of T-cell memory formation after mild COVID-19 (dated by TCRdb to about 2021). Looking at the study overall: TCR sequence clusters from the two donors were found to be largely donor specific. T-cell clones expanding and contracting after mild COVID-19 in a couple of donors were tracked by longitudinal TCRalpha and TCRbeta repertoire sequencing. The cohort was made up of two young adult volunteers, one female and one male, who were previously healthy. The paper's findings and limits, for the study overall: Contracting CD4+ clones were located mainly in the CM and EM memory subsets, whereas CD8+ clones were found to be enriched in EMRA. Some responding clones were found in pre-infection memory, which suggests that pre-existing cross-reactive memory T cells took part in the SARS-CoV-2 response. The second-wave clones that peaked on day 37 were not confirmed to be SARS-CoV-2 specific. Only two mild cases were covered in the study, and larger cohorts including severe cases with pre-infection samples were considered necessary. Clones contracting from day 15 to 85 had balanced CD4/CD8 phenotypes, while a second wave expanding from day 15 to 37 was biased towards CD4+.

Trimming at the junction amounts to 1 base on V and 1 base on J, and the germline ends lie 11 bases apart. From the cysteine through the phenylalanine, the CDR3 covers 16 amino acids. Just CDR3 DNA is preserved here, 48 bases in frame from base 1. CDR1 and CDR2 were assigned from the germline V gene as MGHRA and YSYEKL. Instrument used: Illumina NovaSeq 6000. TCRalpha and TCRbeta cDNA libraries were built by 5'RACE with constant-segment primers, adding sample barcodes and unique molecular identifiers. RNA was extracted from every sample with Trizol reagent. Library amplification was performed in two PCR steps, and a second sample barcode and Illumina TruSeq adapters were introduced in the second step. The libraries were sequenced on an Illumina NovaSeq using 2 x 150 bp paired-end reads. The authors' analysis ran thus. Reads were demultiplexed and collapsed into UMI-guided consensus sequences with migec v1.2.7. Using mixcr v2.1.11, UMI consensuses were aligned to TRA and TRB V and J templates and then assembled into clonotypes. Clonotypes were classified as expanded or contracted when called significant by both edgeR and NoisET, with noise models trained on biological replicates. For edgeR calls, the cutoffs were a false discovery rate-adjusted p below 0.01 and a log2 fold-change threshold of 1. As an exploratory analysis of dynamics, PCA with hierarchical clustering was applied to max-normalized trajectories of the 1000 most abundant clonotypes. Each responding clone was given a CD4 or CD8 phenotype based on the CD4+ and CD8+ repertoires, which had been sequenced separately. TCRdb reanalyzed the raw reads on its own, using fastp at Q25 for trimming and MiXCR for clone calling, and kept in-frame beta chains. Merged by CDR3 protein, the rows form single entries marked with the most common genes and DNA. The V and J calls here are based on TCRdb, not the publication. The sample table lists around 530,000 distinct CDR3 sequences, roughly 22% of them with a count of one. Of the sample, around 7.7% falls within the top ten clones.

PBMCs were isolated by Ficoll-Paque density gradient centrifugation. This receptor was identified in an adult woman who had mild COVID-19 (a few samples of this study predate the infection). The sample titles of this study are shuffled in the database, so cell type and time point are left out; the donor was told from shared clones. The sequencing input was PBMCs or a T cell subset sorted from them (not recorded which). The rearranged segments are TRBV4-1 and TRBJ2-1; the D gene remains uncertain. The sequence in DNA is TGCGCCAGCAGCCAAGTTCTCCCCGGATCCTACAATGAGCAGTTCTTC. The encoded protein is CASSQVLPGSYNEQFF.